The 7 T cell receptor beta chains below were found in one sample sequenced in a study of metastatic and nonmetastatic thyroid tumors. Through MiXCR, TCRdb re-clonotyped the PCR reads. The table includes under 6,500 clones, under 30% detected once. Thyroid surgery took place with no prior treatment in any patient. Sequencing was carried out using adjacent normal tissue. The receptors were gathered from a female donor with papillary thyroid cancer or a benign thyroid nodule (not recorded which). Some clones in this sample may be carry-over from other donors' samples.

CDR3 residues: CAWSSGLGGRRLAKNIQYF. The CDR3 DNA is TGTGCCTGGAGTTCCGGACTCGGGGGCCGACGACTAGCCAAAAACATTCAGTACTTC. V usage is TRBV30 and J usage is TRBJ2-4; either TRBD1 or TRBD2 may fit D (6 bases each). The germline V gene encodes CDR1 GTSNPN and CDR2 SVGIG (reference sequence). Trimming pared 2 bases from V and 0 bases from J, leaving 23 bases between. This CDR3 is built from 19 residues. Full variable domain (rest looked up from reference TRBV30 and TRBJ2-4): SQTIHQWPATLVQPVGSPLSLECTVEGTSNPNLYWYRQAAGRGLQLLFYSVGIGQISSEVPQNLSASRPQDRQFILSSKKLLLSDSGFYLCAWSSGLGGRRLAKNIQYFGAGTRLSVL.

This chain links TRBV27 with TRBJ2-7; D call uncertain. V dropped 6 bases and J dropped 5 bases, with 11 bases sitting between them. The CDR3 totals 12 residues. Germline V CDR1 and CDR2: MNHEY, SMNVEV (reference sequence). CDR3 DNA sequence: TGTGCCAGCAGAGGTGAGCCTGACGAGCAGTACTTC. Residues: CASRGEPDEQYF.

This clone is medium-sized (0.01 to 0.1%) in the sample. This chain links TRBV6-1 with TRBJ1-2, with 7 bases that match TRBD1. Germline assignment: CDR1 MNHNS and CDR2 SASEGT. The J segment lost 6 bases and the V segment lost 6 bases, leaving 19 bases of the junction unmatched. The CDR3 is 17 amino acids. The CDR3 bases are TGTGCCAGCAGAGAGATCACAGACAGGGCCTATTTTAATGGCTACACCTTC. Its protein product is CASREITDRAYFNGYTF.

This chain connects TRBV7-2 to TRBJ2-1; maybe TRBD1 (5 bases). This CDR3 comprises 12 residues. Germline V gene lookup returns CDR1 SGHTA and CDR2 FQGNSA. Deletions cut 5 bases from V and 6 bases from J, with 8 bases between. The CDR3 spells CASSPQGNEQFF. Here the CDR3 DNA reads TGTGCCAGCAGCCCTCAGGGCAATGAGCAGTTCTTC.

This clone was observed a few times. V gene TRBV6-1 combines with J gene TRBJ1-5; tentatively, D is TRBD1 (5 bases). In germline, CDR1 is MNHNS, CDR2 SASEGT. This CDR3 comprises 15 residues. Trimming shortened V by 6 bases and J by 3 bases, and 15 bases separated the two germline ends. In nucleotides, the CDR3 is TGTGCCAGCAGCCCGGTCGTGGGGCCCAATCAGCCCCAGCATTTT. Its protein product is CASSPVVGPNQPQHF.

CDR3 amino acids: CAIRPGLAGSEQFF. Written as DNA, the CDR3 is TGTGCCATCAGGCCGGGACTAGCGGGGAGTGAGCAGTTCTTC. This chain joins TRBV10-3 and TRBJ2-1; 13 bases are shared with TRBD2. Unmatched junction bases numbered 5, after V lost 6 bases and J lost 9 bases. The CDR3 sequence is 14 residues long. From germline, CDR1 is ENHRY and CDR2 SYGVKD.

By proportion, this clone is medium-sized (0.01 to 0.1%). The rearrangement links TRBV15 to TRBJ2-5; the D call may be TRBD1 or TRBD2 (5 bases each). V lost 3 bases and J lost 5, with 13 bases in between. This CDR3 comprises 14 residues. CDR1 and CDR2 from the germline V gene are LNHNV and YYDKDF (reference sequence). CDR3 nucleotides: TGTGCCACCAGCAGTATAAGCGAGGGGGAGACCCAGTACTTC. It translates to CATSSISEGETQYF.